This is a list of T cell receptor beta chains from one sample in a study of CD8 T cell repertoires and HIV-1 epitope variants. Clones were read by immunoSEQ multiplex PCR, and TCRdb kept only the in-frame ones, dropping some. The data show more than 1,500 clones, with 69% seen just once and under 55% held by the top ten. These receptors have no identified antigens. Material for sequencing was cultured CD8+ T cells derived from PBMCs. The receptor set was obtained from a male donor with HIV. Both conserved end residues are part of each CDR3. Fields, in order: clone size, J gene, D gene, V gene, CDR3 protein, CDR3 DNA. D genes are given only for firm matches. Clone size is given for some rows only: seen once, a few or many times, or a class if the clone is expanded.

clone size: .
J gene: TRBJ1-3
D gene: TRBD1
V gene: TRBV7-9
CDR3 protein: CASSLDVGTGRFSGNTIYF
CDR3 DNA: TGTGCCAGCAGCTTAGATGTGGGGACAGGTCGATTCTCTGGAAACACCATATATTTT

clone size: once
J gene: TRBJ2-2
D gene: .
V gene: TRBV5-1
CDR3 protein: CASTAGRGELFF
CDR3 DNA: TGCGCCAGCACCGCCGGGCGCGGGGAGCTGTTTTTT

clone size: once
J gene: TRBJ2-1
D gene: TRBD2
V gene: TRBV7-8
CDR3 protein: CASSAGTSYNEQFF
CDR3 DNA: TGTGCCAGCAGCGCCGGGACTAGTTACAATGAGCAGTTCTTC

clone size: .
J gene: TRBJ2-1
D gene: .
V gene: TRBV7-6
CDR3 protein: CASSFDRRSSYNEQFF
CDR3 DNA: TGTGCCAGCAGCTTTGACAGGAGGAGCTCCTACAATGAGCAGTTCTTC

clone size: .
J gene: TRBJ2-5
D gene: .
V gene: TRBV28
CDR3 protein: CASTNQVARETQYF
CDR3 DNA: TGTGCCAGCACCAACCAGGTAGCGAGGGAGACCCAGTACTTC

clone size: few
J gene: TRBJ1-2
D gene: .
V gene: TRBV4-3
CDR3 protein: CASSQGTGYGYTF
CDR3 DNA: TGCGCCAGCAGCCAAGGAACAGGTTATGGCTACACCTTC

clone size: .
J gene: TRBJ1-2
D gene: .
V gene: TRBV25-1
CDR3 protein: CASSELGSFYGYTF
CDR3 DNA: TGTGCCAGCAGTGAATTGGGCAGTTTCTATGGCTACACCTTC

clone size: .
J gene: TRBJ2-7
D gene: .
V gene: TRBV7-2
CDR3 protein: CASSPRQATYEQYF
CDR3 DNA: TGTGCCAGCAGCCCCCGCCAGGCCACCTACGAGCAGTACTTC

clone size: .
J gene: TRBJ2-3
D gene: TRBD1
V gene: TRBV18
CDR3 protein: CASSRRQGPEADTQYF
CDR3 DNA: TGTGCCAGCTCACGACGACAGGGTCCAGAGGCAGATACGCAGTATTTT

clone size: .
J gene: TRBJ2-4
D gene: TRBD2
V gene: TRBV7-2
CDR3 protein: CASSLPGLAGSGNIQYF
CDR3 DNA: TGTGCCAGCAGCTTGCCGGGACTAGCGGGATCGGGGAACATTCAGTACTTC